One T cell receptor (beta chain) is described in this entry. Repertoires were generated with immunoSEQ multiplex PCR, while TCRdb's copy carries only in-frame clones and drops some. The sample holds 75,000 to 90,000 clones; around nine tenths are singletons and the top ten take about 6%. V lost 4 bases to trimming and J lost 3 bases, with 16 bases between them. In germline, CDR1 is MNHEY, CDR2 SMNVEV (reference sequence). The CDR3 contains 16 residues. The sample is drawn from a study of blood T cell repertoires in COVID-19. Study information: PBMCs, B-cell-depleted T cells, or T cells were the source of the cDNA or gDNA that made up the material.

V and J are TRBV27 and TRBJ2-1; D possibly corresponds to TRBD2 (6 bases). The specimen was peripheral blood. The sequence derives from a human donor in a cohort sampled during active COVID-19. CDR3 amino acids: CASSSEGLQLYNEQFF. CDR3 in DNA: TGTGCCAGCAGTTCGGAGGGACTCCAACTCTACAATGAGCAGTTCTTC.